Listed below are T cell receptor beta chains from one sample, sequenced in a study of beta chain features in type 1 diabetes. Repertoires were generated with immunoSEQ multiplex PCR, while TCRdb's copy carries only in-frame clones and drops some. The table has 600,000 to 700,000 clones, 10% to 15% seen once. The sequenced material came from naive CD4+ T cells from blood. All receptors come from a man between 18 and 29 years old with type 1 diabetes. Both conserved end residues are part of each CDR3. A D gene is named only where the DNA matches it firmly. Clone size is not always given. Where it is, it says once, few, many or a class for expanded clones.

TRBV15	TRBJ1-2	NA	TRBD1	CATSSRTGPGKGYTF	TGTGCCACCAGCAGCAGGACAGGGCCAGGGAAAGGCTACACCTTC
TRBV30	TRBJ2-7	few	NA	CAWSVRAPGEQYF	TGTGCCTGGAGTGTACGCGCTCCGGGGGAGCAGTACTTC
TRBV28	TRBJ2-7	NA	TRBD1	CASWDRGSEQYF	TGTGCCAGCTGGGACAGGGGCAGCGAGCAGTACTTC
TRBV7-9	TRBJ2-1	once	TRBD2	CASSPGGARAYNEQFF	TGTGCCAGCAGCCCCGGGGGGGCCCGCGCCTACAATGAGCAGTTCTTC
TRBV6-6	TRBJ2-7	few	NA	CASSSRYEQYF	TGTGCCAGCAGTTCGCGGTACGAGCAGTACTTC
TRBV7-9	TRBJ2-7	many	NA	CASSLKGLEHEQYF	TGTGCCAGCAGCTTGAAAGGTTTGGAGCACGAGCAGTACTTC
TRBV30	TRBJ2-5	few	NA	CAWRGGSPGDQYF	TGTGCCTGGAGGGGGGGTAGCCCTGGGGACCAGTACTTC
TRBV7-9	TRBJ2-7	NA	TRBD1	CASSLWDRDYEQYF	TGTGCCAGCAGCTTATGGGACAGGGACTACGAGCAGTACTTC
TRBV7-9	TRBJ2-7	few	NA	CASSVEGYEQYF	TGTGCCAGCAGCGTAGAGGGCTACGAGCAGTACTTC
TRBV5-1	TRBJ2-2	NA	TRBD1	CASSLGTGISGELFF	TGCGCCAGCAGCTTAGGGACAGGGATTTCCGGGGAGCTGTTTTTT
TRBV7-9	TRBJ1-5	few	NA	CASSTSGWGLKESAQHF	TGTGCCAGCAGCACATCAGGTTGGGGGCTGAAGGAATCAGCCCAGCATTTT
TRBV7-6	TRBJ2-4	few	TRBD1	CASSLESPRQGKNIQYF	TGTGCCAGCAGCTTAGAATCGCCCCGACAGGGCAAAAACATTCAGTACTTC
TRBV6-5	TRBJ2-7	NA	NA	CASSYSSGVDYEQYF	TGTGCCAGCAGTTACTCCTCGGGTGTTGACTACGAGCAGTACTTC
TRBV29-1	TRBJ1-2	few	NA	CSVPGHSLYGYTF	TGCAGCGTTCCGGGACATTCATTGTATGGCTACACCTTC
TRBV12-5	TRBJ1-1	NA	NA	CASGLGYRDRIEAFF	TGTGCTAGTGGTTTGGGTTACCGAGACAGAATTGAAGCTTTCTTT
TRBV5-6	TRBJ1-5	NA	TRBD1	CASSNGQGDQPQHF	TGTGCCAGCAGCAACGGACAGGGAGATCAGCCCCAGCATTTT
TRBV29-1	TRBJ1-2	NA	TRBD1	CSVEPLAPLTGGRDGYTF	TGCAGCGTTGAACCCCTTGCACCTCTTACAGGGGGCAGGGATGGCTACACCTTC
TRBV20-1	TRBJ2-7	NA	NA	CSARLSYEQYF	TGCAGTGCGCGACTCTCCTACGAGCAGTACTTC
TRBV4-1	TRBJ1-2	few	NA	CASSQDQLRPGSTGHGYTF	TGCGCCAGCAGCCAAGATCAACTGCGACCGGGCTCCACAGGGCATGGCTACACCTTC
TRBV7-9	TRBJ2-2	NA	NA	CASSSRVTGELFF	TGTGCCAGCAGCTCCAGGGTCACCGGGGAGCTGTTTTTT
TRBV4-1	TRBJ2-1	NA	NA	CASSQVALKNGYNEQFF	TGCGCCAGCAGCCAAGTGGCCCTCAAGAACGGGTACAATGAGCAGTTCTTC
TRBV27	TRBJ2-1	NA	TRBD1	CASSFRGTVNNEQFF	TGTGCCAGCAGTTTCAGGGGGACAGTAAACAATGAGCAGTTCTTC
TRBV7-7	TRBJ2-1	few	TRBD2	CASSGPGGRDEQFF	TGTGCCAGCAGCGGCCCGGGGGGACGGGATGAGCAGTTCTTC
TRBV10-3	TRBJ1-5	few	NA	CAISDMLDQPQHF	TGTGCCATCAGTGACATGCTGGATCAGCCCCAGCATTTT
TRBV30	TRBJ1-2	NA	NA	CAWSPQVNYGYTF	TGTGCCTGGTCCCCCCAGGTTAACTATGGCTACACCTTC
TRBV6-6	TRBJ2-5	NA	NA	CASGNTLAAQYF	TGTGCCAGCGGAAATACACTAGCAGCCCAGTACTTC
TRBV6-5	TRBJ1-2	few	NA	CASSMRPPTYGYTF	TGTGCCAGCAGTATGAGACCACCTACTTATGGCTACACCTTC
TRBV30	TRBJ1-5	NA	TRBD1	CAWSSDRGFLYSNQPQHF	TGTGCCTGGAGTTCTGACAGGGGCTTCCTCTATAGCAATCAGCCCCAGCATTTT
TRBV5-1	TRBJ1-4	NA	TRBD1	CASSSTGPPATNEKLFF	TGCGCCAGCAGCTCGACAGGGCCCCCTGCAACTAATGAAAAACTGTTTTTT
TRBV9	TRBJ2-2	NA	NA	CASSVKTAENTGELFF	TGTGCCAGCAGCGTTAAGACGGCAGAGAACACCGGGGAGCTGTTTTTT
TRBV9	TRBJ1-2	NA	NA	CASSVGDSNYGYTF	TGTGCCAGCAGCGTAGGAGATTCTAACTATGGCTACACCTTC
TRBV6-5	TRBJ2-2	few	NA	CASSYSMHTRGILFF	TGTGCCAGCAGTTACTCGATGCACACACGGGGAATACTGTTTTTT
TRBV7-6	TRBJ2-6	few	TRBD1	CASSPYAPPQGAGANVLTF	TGTGCCAGCAGCCCGTATGCCCCTCCACAGGGGGCTGGGGCCAACGTCCTGACTTTC
TRBV5-1	TRBJ2-7	once	NA	CASTPGQGFYEQYF	TGCGCCAGTACCCCAGGGCAGGGTTTTTACGAGCAGTACTTC
TRBV6-5	TRBJ2-7	few	NA	CASSRQTGLSYEQYF	TGTGCCAGCAGTCGACAGACAGGACTGTCCTACGAGCAGTACTTC
TRBV28	TRBJ1-1	NA	NA	CASSLFRSGPGNTEAFF	TGTGCCAGCAGTTTATTCCGATCAGGGCCCGGGAACACTGAAGCTTTCTTT
TRBV5-6	TRBJ1-2	NA	NA	CASSYNTGQPGPYGYTF	TGTGCCAGCAGCTACAATACTGGACAGCCAGGACCTTATGGCTACACCTTC
TRBV9	TRBJ1-1	NA	TRBD1	CASSVPLQGGPPEAFF	TGTGCCAGCAGCGTACCCCTACAGGGGGGTCCGCCTGAAGCTTTCTTT
TRBV6-5	TRBJ2-2	NA	NA	CASSRDTGELFF	TGTGCCAGCAGCCGGGACACCGGGGAGCTGTTTTTT
TRBV25-1	TRBJ1-2	few	TRBD1	CASTGTGGIDGYTF	TGTGCCAGCACCGGGACAGGGGGCATTGATGGCTACACCTTC
TRBV30	TRBJ1-1	few	NA	CAWTPRMNTEAFF	TGTGCCTGGACCCCCCGCATGAACACTGAAGCTTTCTTT
TRBV4-1	TRBJ2-3	NA	NA	CASSQGAKDTQYF	TGCGCCAGCAGCCAAGGAGCTAAAGATACGCAGTATTTT
TRBV10-3	TRBJ2-3	NA	TRBD2	CAISFTTASGGAGTDTQYF	TGTGCCATCAGTTTTACGACCGCTAGCGGGGGGGCCGGCACAGATACGCAGTATTTT
TRBV5-4	TRBJ2-2	NA	NA	CASSLGPGTNTGELFF	TGTGCCAGCAGTCTGGGGCCAGGGACGAACACCGGGGAGCTGTTTTTT
TRBV28	TRBJ1-4	NA	NA	CASSLGALDEKLFF	TGTGCCAGCAGTTTGGGGGCCCTGGATGAAAAACTGTTTTTT
TRBV4-1	TRBJ1-6	NA	TRBD1	CASRDRESYYSPLHF	TGCGCCAGCAGGGACAGGGAGTCTTATTATTCACCCCTCCACTTT
TRBV7-9	TRBJ2-1	NA	TRBD2	CASSSPAGAAYNEQFF	TGTGCCAGCAGCTCTCCAGCGGGGGCCGCCTACAATGAGCAGTTCTTC
TRBV7-9	TRBJ1-1	NA	NA	CASSLVGDTEAFF	TGTGCCAGCAGCTTAGTGGGAGACACTGAAGCTTTCTTT
TRBV10-1	TRBJ2-5	few	NA	CASTPDGDQETQYF	TGCGCCAGCACCCCGGACGGAGACCAAGAGACCCAGTACTTC
TRBV10-3	TRBJ2-5	few	TRBD2	CAIRKGLAGETQYF	TGTGCCATCAGGAAGGGACTAGCCGGGGAGACCCAGTACTTC
TRBV7-6	TRBJ1-2	NA	NA	CASSPSMGGYTF	TGTGCCAGCAGCCCAAGCATGGGAGGCTACACCTTC
TRBV6-5	TRBJ2-7	NA	NA	CASRRQGEQYF	TGTGCCAGCCGCCGGCAGGGCGAGCAGTACTTC
TRBV6-6	TRBJ2-1	few	NA	CASSYQYRVGQFF	TGTGCCAGCAGTTACCAATATAGGGTAGGGCAGTTCTTC